The 9 T cell receptor beta chains in this list originate from one sample, sequenced in a study of blood T cell repertoires in COVID-19. The assay was immunoSEQ multiplex PCR, and TCRdb's table has in-frame clones only and misses some. The sample records roughly 450,000 clones, less than 95% being singletons. The sample was PBMCs or T cells enriched from blood (not recorded which). The receptor set was obtained from a man in his late teens or twenties who had recovered from COVID-19.

The gene calls are TRBV11-1 and TRBJ2-5, with 9 bases identical to TRBD2. Germline loops: CDR1 SGHAT, CDR2 FQDESV (reference sequence). V lost 5 bases and J lost 0; bases outside the gene matches: 4. This CDR3 contains 15 residues. CDR3 sequence (DNA): TGTGCCAGCAGCGATAGCGGGGGAAACCAAGAGACCCAGTACTTC. The encoded protein is CASSDSGGNQETQYF.

The chain carries TRBV4-2 and TRBJ1-5; D perhaps matches TRBD1 (6 bases). The CDR3 loop spans 16 amino acids. V was clipped by 0 bases and J by 9 bases, with 18 bases between them. The germline gives CDR1 LGHNA, CDR2 YNFKEQ. CDR3 protein: CASSQEGGQAGGPQHF. The DNA for the CDR3 is TGTGCCAGCAGCCAAGAGGGGGGGCAAGCAGGCGGGCCCCAGCATTTT.

The chain recombines TRBV7-8 with TRBJ2-1; 7 nucleotides agree with TRBD2. The V segment lost 4 bases and the J segment 8 bases; nucleotides outside the gene matches: 8. From germline, CDR1 is SGHVS and CDR2 FQNEAQ. The CDR3 extends over 14 amino acids. The CDR3 region is CASSSKTSSDEQFF. The CDR3 bases are TGTGCCAGCAGCTCCAAGACTAGCTCGGATGAGCAGTTCTTC.

Only one count was recorded for this clone. The chain has TRBV5-1 and TRBJ2-1; perhaps TRBD2 as D (5 bases). Trimming cost V 0 bases and J 2 bases, with 9 bases left between them. Per germline, CDR1 SGHRS and CDR2 YFSETQ. This CDR3 is built from 15 residues. The CDR3 here is CASSLASGTYNEQFF. DNA for the CDR3: TGCGCCAGCAGCTTGGCCAGCGGTACCTACAATGAGCAGTTCTTC. The complete variable domain, with remaining parts taken from reference TRBV5-1 and TRBJ2-1, reads KAGVTQTPRYLIKTRGQQVTLSCSPISGHRSVSWYQQTPGQGLQFLFEYFSETQRNKGNFPGRFSGRQFSNSRSEMNVSTLELGDSALYLCASSLASGTYNEQFFGPGTRLTVL.

The rearrangement links TRBV19 to TRBJ2-3; 8 bases line up with TRBD1. Looked up from germline, CDR1 is LNHDA and CDR2 is SQIVND (reference sequence). V trimming: 4 bases; J trimming: 2 bases; junction bases outside the gene matches: 8. The CDR3 is 16 residues long. The CDR3 sequence: CASSNQTGAFTDTQYF. The CDR3 DNA is TGTGCCAGTAGTAATCAGACAGGGGCCTTCACAGATACGCAGTATTTT.

CDR3 bases: TGTGCCAGCAGCTCGGGGACTAGCGGAGATACGCAGTATTTT. It specifies CASSSGTSGDTQYF. V gene TRBV7-3 combines with J gene TRBJ2-3; 11 nucleotides agree with TRBD2. CDR1 and CDR2 from the germline V gene are SGHTA and FQGTGA. This CDR3 has 14 amino acids. Trimming removed 4 bases from V and 5 bases from J; junction bases left unmatched: 2.

The chain has TRBV6-1 and TRBJ1-4; 9 bases line up with TRBD1. J gave up 5 bases and V 4 bases, and 2 bases lay outside the gene matches. Germline V gene sequence: CDR1 MNHNS, CDR2 SASEGT. The CDR3 totals 14 residues. The CDR3 DNA sequence: TGTGCCAGCAGTGCCGGGACAGGGAATGAAAAACTGTTTTTT. Translating it yields CASSAGTGNEKLFF.

The rearrangement links TRBV15 to TRBJ2-5, with TRBD1 identical over 7 bases. Germline V lookup: CDR1 LNHNV, CDR2 YYDKDF (reference sequence). The V gene end was trimmed by 0 bases and the J gene end by 5 bases; junction bases not matched to a gene: 12. There are 17 residues in the CDR3. CDR3 amino acids: CATSRESPPSRGETQYF. Here the CDR3 DNA reads TGTGCCACCAGCAGAGAGTCGCCACCCTCCAGGGGGGAGACCCAGTACTTC.

The CDR3 sequence is CATAAGLGAQHF. The CDR3, as DNA: TGTGCCACCGCCGCGGGGTTGGGAGCCCAGCATTTT. The V call is TRBV6-5, the J call TRBJ1-5; D call uncertain. The CDR3 runs 12 residues. The germline V gene encodes CDR1 MNHEY and CDR2 SVGAGI. V lost 10 bases and J 11 bases, leaving 18 bases between the germline ends.